This TCR beta chain was found in a study of CD8 T cells in Susac syndrome. Per germline, CDR1 MNHEY and CDR2 SMNVEV (reference sequence). The CDR3 extends over 14 amino acids. V was cut by 2 bases and J by 3 bases, with 11 bases left in between. An input of roughly 0.5 to 1 ug of RNA was subjected to reverse transcription using random hexamers. Each CDR3 protein gets one entry after TCRdb re-called the immunoSEQ multiplex PCR reads with MiXCR. The sample includes about 300,000 distinct CDR3 sequences, roughly 85% seen only once; the top ten take approximately 0.2%. Sequenced material: CD8+ T cells from PBMCs. This rearrangement joins TRBV27 to TRBJ2-7; D gene ambiguous. This clonotype was sampled from a human donor with multiple sclerosis. CDR3 loop: CASSLGVLVYEQYF. CDR3 nucleotides: TGTGCCAGCAGTTTAGGAGTTCTCGTCTACGAGCAGTACTTC.